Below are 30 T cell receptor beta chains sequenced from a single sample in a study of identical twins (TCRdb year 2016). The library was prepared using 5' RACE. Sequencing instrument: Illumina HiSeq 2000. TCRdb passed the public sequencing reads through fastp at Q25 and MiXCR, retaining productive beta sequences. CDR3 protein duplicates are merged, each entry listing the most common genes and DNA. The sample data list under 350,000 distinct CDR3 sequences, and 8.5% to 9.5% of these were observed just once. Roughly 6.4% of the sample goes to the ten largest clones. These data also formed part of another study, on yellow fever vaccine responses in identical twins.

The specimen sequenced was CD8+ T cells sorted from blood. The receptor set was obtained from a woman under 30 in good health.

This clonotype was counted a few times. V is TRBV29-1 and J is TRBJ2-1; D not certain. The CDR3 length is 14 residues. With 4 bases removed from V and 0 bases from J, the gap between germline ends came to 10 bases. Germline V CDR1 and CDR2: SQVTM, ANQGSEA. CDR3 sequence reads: CSVVGWSSYNEQFF. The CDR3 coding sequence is TGCAGCGTTGTGGGCTGGAGCTCCTACAATGAGCAGTTCTTC.

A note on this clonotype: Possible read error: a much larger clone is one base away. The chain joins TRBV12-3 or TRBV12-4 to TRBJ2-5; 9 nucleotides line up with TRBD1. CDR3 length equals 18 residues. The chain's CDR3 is CAISLGQGNTNNRETQYF. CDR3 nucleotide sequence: TGTGCCATCAGTTTAGGACAGGGGAACACCAACAACCGAGAGACCCAGTACTTC.

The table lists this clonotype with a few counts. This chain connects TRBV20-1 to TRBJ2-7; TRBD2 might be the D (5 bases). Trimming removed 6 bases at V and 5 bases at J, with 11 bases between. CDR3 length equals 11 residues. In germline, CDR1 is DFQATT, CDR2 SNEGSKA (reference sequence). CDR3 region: CSAKAGDEQYF. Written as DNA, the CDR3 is TGCAGTGCCAAGGCCGGGGACGAGCAGTACTTC.

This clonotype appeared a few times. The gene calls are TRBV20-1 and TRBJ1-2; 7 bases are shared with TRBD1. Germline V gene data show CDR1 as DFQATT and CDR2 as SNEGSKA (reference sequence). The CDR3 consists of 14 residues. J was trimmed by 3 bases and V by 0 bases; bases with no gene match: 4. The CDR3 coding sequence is TGCAGTGCTAGAGATGCCGGACAGGACTATGGCTACACCTTC. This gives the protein CSARDAGQDYGYTF.

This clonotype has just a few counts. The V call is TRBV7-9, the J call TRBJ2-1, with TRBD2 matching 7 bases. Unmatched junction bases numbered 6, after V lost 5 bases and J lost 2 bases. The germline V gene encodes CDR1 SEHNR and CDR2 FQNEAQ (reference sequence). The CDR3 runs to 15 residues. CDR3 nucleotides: TGTGCCAGCAGCACCCCCGGGACTACCTACAATGAGCAGTTCTTC. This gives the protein CASSTPGTTYNEQFF.

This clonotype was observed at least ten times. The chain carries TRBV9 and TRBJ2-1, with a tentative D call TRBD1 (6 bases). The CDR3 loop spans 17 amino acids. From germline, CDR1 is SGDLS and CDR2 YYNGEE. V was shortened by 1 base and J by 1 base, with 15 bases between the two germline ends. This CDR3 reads CASSVHKGESSYNEQFF. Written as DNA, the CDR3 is TGTGCCAGCAGCGTACATAAGGGGGAGTCTTCCTACAATGAGCAGTTCTTC.

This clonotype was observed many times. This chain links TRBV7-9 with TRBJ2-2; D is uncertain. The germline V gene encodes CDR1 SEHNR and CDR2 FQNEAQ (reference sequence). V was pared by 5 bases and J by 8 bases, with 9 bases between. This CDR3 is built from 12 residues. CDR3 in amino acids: CASSHGGGELFF. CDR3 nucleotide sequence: TGTGCCAGCAGCCACGGTGGGGGGGAGCTGTTTTTT.

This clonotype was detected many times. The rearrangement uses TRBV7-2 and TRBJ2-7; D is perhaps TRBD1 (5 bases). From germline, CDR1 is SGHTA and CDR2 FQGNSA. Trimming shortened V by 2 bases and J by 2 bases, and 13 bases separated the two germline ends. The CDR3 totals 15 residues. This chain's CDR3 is CASSLLVDSPYEQYF. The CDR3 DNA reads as TGTGCCAGCAGCTTACTGGTCGACAGCCCCTACGAGCAGTACTTC.

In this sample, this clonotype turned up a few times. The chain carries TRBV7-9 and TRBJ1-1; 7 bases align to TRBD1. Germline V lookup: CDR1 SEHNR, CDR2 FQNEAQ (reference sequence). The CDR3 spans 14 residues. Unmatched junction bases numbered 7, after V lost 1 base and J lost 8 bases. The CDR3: CASSLGQGPGEAFF. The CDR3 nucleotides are TGTGCCAGCAGCTTAGGACAGGGTCCAGGAGAAGCTTTCTTT. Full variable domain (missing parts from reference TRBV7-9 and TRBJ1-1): DTGVSQNPRHKITKRGQNVTFRCDPISEHNRLYWYRQTLGQGPEFLTYFQNEAQLEKSRLLSDRFSAERPKGSFSTLEIQRTEQGDSAMYLCASSLGQGPGEAFFGQGTRLTVV.

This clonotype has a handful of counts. The CDR3 DNA follows: TGTGCCAGTAGTTTGAACGTAAATGAGCAGTTCTTC. This translates into CASSLNVNEQFF. J is TRBJ2-1 and V is TRBV19; D is unclear. V shed 5 bases and J shed 7 bases, with 9 bases lying between them. The germline CDR1 and CDR2 sequences are LNHDA and SQIVND (reference sequence). This CDR3 has 12 amino acids. Full variable domain (rest looked up from reference TRBV19 and TRBJ2-1): DGGITQSPKYLFRKEGQNVTLSCEQNLNHDAMYWYRQDPGQGLRLIYYSQIVNDFQKGDIAEGYSVSREKKESFPLTVTSAQKNPTAFYLCASSLNVNEQFFGPGTRLTVL.

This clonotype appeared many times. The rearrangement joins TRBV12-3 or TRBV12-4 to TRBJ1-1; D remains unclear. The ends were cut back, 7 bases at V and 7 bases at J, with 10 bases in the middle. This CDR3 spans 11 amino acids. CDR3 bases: TGTGCCAGCACTCACGGGAGTGAAGCTTTCTTT. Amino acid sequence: CASTHGSEAFF.

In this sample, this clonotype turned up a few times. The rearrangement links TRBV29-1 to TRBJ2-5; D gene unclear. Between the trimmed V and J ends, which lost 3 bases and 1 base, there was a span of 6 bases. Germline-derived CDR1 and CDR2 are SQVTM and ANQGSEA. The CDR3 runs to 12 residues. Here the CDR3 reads CSVEDLQETQYF. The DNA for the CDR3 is TGCAGCGTTGAGGATCTCCAAGAGACCCAGTACTTC.

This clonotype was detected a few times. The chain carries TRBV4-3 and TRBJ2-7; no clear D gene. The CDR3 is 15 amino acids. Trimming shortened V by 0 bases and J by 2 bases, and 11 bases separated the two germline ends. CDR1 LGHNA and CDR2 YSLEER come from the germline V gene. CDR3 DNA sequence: TGCGCCAGCAGCCAAGATAGGGCAGCTACCTACGAGCAGTACTTC. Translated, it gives CASSQDRAATYEQYF.

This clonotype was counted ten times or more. The CDR3: CASTEGVDGYTF. CDR3 nucleotides: TGTGCCAGCACCGAAGGAGTCGATGGCTACACCTTC. The chain uses TRBV7-9 and TRBJ1-2; the D is unclear. Germline V gene data show CDR1 as SEHNR and CDR2 as FQNEAQ (reference sequence). Deletions cut 7 bases from V and 6 bases from J, with 12 bases between. This CDR3 is built from 12 residues.

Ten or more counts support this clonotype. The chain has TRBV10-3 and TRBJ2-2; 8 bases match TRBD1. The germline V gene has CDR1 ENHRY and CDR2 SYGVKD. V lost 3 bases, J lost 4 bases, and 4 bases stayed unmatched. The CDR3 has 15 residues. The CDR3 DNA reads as TGTGCCATCAGTGAACTGGACAGGGTCACCGGGGAGCTGTTTTTT. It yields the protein CAISELDRVTGELFF.

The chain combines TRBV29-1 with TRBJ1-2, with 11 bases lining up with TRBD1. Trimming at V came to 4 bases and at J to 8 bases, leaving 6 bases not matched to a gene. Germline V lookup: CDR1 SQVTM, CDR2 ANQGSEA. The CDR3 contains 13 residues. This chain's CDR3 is CSVVADRGLGYTF. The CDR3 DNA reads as TGCAGCGTTGTTGCGGACAGGGGGCTCGGCTACACCTTC.

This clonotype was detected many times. CDR3 DNA sequence: TGTGCCAGCAGCTTGGATTGGCCCTCACAAGAGACCCAGTACTTC. This sequence encodes CASSLDWPSQETQYF. The J gene is TRBJ2-5, the V gene TRBV5-6; D gene unclear. V was pared by 0 bases and J by 2 bases, with 11 bases between. Germline V gene data show CDR1 as SGHDT and CDR2 as YYEEEE. The CDR3 length is 15 residues.

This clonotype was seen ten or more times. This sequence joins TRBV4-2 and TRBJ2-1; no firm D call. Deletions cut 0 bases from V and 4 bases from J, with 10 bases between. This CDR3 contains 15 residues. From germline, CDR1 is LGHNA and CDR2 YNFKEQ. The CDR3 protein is CASSQDLDLYNEQFF. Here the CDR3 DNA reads TGTGCCAGCAGCCAAGATCTCGACCTGTACAATGAGCAGTTCTTC.

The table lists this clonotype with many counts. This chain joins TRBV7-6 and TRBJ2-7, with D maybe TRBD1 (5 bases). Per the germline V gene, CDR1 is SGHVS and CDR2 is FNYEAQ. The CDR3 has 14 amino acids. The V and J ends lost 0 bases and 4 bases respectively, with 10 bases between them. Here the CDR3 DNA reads TGTGCCAGCAGCTTAGCAGGGGATTCTTACGAGCAGTACTTC. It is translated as CASSLAGDSYEQYF.

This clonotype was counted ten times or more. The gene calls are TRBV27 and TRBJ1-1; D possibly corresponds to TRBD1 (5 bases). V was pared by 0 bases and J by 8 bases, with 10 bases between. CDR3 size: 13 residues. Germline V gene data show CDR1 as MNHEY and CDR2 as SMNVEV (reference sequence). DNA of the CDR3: TGTGCCAGCAGTTTATCGAACAGGCAAGAAGCTTTCTTT. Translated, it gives CASSLSNRQEAFF.

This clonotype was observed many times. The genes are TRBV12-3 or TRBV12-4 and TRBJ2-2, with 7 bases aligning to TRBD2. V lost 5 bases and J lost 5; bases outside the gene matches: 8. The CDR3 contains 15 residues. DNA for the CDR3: TGTGCCAGCAGTGAAATGGGGGGGGGAACCGGGGAGCTGTTTTTT. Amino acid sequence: CASSEMGGGTGELFF.

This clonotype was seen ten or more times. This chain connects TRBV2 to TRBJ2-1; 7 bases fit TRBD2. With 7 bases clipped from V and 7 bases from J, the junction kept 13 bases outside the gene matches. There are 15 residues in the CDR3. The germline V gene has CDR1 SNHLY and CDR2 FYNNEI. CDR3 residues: CASKVSTDGGNEQFF. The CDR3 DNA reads TGTGCCAGCAAAGTGTCTACCGACGGGGGGAATGAGCAGTTCTTC.

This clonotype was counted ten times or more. CDR3 in amino acids: CSVERDTPYEQYF. The CDR3 DNA follows: TGCAGCGTTGAGAGGGACACCCCCTACGAGCAGTACTTC. This sequence joins TRBV29-1 and TRBJ2-7; TRBD1 is a possible D gene (6 bases). Germline V gives CDR1 SQVTM, CDR2 ANQGSEA. Trimming shortened V by 3 bases and J by 2 bases, and 11 bases separated the two germline ends. The CDR3 is 13 residues long.

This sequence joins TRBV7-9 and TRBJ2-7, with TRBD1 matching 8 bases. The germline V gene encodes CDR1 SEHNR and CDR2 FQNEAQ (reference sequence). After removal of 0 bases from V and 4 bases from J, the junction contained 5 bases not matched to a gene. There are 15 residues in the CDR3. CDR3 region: CASSLAQGVYYEQYF. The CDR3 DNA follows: TGTGCCAGCAGCTTAGCACAGGGGGTGTATTACGAGCAGTACTTC.

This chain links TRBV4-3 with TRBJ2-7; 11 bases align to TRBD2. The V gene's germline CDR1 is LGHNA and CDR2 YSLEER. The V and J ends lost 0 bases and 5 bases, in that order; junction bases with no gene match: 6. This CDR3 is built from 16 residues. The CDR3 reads CASSQDRLLAGDEQYF. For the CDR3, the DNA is TGCGCCAGCAGCCAAGATCGGTTACTAGCGGGAGACGAGCAGTACTTC.

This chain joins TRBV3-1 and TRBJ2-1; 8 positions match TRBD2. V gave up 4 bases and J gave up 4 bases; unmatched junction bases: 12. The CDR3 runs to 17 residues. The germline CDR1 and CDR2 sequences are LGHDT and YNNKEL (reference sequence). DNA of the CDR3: TGTGCCAGCAGCCCGAATTGGTGGGCTAGCGGGTACAATGAGCAGTTCTTC. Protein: CASSPNWWASGYNEQFF.

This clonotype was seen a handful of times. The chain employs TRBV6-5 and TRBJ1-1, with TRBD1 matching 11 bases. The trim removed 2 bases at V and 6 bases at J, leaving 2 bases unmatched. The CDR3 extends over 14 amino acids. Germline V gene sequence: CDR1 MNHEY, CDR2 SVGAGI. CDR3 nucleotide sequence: TGTGCCAGCAGTTACGGACAGGGGGCTCCTGAAGCTTTCTTT. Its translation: CASSYGQGAPEAFF.

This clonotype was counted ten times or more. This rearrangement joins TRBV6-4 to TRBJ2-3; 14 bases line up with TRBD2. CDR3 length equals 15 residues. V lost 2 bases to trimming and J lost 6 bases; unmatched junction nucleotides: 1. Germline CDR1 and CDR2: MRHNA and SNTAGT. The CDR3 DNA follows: TGTGCCAGCAGTGACGGGACTAGCGGGAGCGATACGCAGTATTTT. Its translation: CASSDGTSGSDTQYF.

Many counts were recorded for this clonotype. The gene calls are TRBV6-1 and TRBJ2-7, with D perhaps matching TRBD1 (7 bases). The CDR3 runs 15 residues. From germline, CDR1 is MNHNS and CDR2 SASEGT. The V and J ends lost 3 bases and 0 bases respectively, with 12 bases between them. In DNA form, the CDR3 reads TGTGCCAGCAGTGATTGGGGGGACAGCTCCTACGAGCAGTACTTC. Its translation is CASSDWGDSSYEQYF.

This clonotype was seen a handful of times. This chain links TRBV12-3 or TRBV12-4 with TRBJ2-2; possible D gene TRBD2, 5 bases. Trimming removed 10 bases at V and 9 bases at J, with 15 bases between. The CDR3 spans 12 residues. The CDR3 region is CAIADFGRELFF. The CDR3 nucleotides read TGTGCCATCGCGGACTTTGGGAGGGAGCTGTTTTTT.